This T cell receptor (beta chain) was sequenced for a study of CD8 T cells in ankylosing spondylitis. Overall study results and limits: Disease-linked clones were reportedly significantly enriched in matched ankylosing spondylitis synovial fluid.

Via MiXCR, TCRdb re-called the 5' RACE reads, giving one row per CDR3 protein. Among 200,000 or so distinct CDR3 sequences, about 20% were seen once, and the ten largest hold 4.3%. The sample holds many counts of this clonotype. Its antigen is not known. V lost 5 bases, J lost 0 bases, and 8 bases lay in between. The CDR3 length is 13 residues. Germline V gives CDR1 MNHEY, CDR2 SVGEGT. J is TRBJ2-7 and V is TRBV6-2 or TRBV6-3, with D unclear. The sample comprised blood, either unsorted or a sorted T cell fraction (not recorded which). This clonotype originated in a male donor aged 5-29 years with ankylosing spondylitis or in good health (not recorded which). CDR3 protein: CASSHGHSYEQYF. In DNA form, the CDR3 reads TGTGCCAGCAGTCACGGGCACTCCTACGAGCAGTACTTC.